Listed here are 11 T cell receptor beta chains from one sample, sequenced in a study of radiotherapy plus CTLA-4 blockade in lung cancer. Assay used: immunoSEQ multiplex PCR; TCRdb lists only in-frame clones, some missing. The sample lists 110,000 or so clones; 65% to 85% were seen once. The sequencing used peripheral blood, collected from a patient treated with radiotherapy plus ipilimumab. The receptors come from a human donor with non-small cell lung cancer who had a partial response to radiotherapy plus ipilimumab.

This clone was picked up one time. The chain is built from TRBV18 and TRBJ1-2, with D perhaps matching TRBD1 (6 bases). Germline lookup yields CDR1 KGHSH and CDR2 LQKENI. The CDR3 length is 18 residues. The V gene lost 0 bases and the J gene lost 0 bases, with 17 bases spanning the gap. The CDR3 DNA reads TGTGCCAGCTCACCACCCGGGACAAGACGCCCGTCTAACTATGGCTACACCTTC. This codes for CASSPPGTRRPSNYGYTF.

The rearrangement joins TRBV5-1 to TRBJ1-1, with TRBD1 identical over 8 bases. The CDR3 is 15 amino acids. The trim removed 5 bases at V and 1 base at J, leaving 7 bases unmatched. Germline CDR1 is SGHRS and CDR2 is YFSETQ. CDR3 nucleotide sequence: TGCGCCAGCAGTCTTCCCGGGACAGGGAACACTGAAGCTTTCTTT. It encodes CASSLPGTGNTEAFF.

The chain has TRBV5-1 and TRBJ2-7; a weak D match, TRBD1 (6 bases). This CDR3 region has 13 residues. Germline V gives CDR1 SGHRS, CDR2 YFSETQ. Trimming left V 4 bases short and J 7 bases short, with 15 bases between. The CDR3 loop is CASSPSGRGEQYV. The CDR3 DNA is TGCGCCAGCAGCCCGAGCGGCAGGGGAGAGCAGTACGTC.

CDR3 sequence (DNA): TGTGCCAGCAGCTTAGTGGGAGGGGGTCCCGGACTAGCGGGATCCAATGAGCAGTTCTTC. Protein product: CASSLVGGGPGLAGSNEQFF. This chain uses TRBV7-6 with TRBJ2-1; 12 bases line up with TRBD2. The V segment lost 1 base and the J segment 6 bases; nucleotides outside the gene matches: 16. The CDR3 spans 20 residues. Germline CDR1 is SGHVS and CDR2 is FNYEAQ.

The genes are TRBV18 and TRBJ1-1, with 8 bases matching TRBD1. Germline CDR1 reads KGHSH; CDR2 reads LQKENI. CDR3 length: 14 residues. V gave up 8 bases and J gave up 4 bases; unmatched junction bases: 9. The CDR3 nucleotides are TGTGCCAGCACTCGGACAGGGCCTCCCACTGAAGCTTTCTTT. Protein product: CASTRTGPPTEAFF.

The chain joins TRBV11-2 to TRBJ2-3; no firm D call. The V and J ends lost 1 base and 2 bases respectively, with 7 bases between them. The CDR3 runs to 14 residues. Germline lookup yields CDR1 SGHAT and CDR2 FQNNGV. CDR3 in DNA: TGTGCCAGCAGCTTAGTGGCGGCCACAGATACGCAGTATTTT. Its protein product is CASSLVAATDTQYF.

The V and J genes are TRBV27 and TRBJ2-3, with TRBD2 as a possible D gene (5 bases). This CDR3 contains 14 residues. V lost 3 bases to trimming and J lost 5 bases, with 12 bases between them. CDR1 and CDR2 (germline): MNHEY, SMNVEV (reference sequence). The CDR3 region has the DNA TGTGCCAGCAGTTTGAAGGACTGGCGAGATACGCAGTATTTT. Its translation: CASSLKDWRDTQYF.

The genes are TRBV11-2 and TRBJ2-5, with D maybe TRBD1 (5 bases). This CDR3 is built from 13 residues. V dropped 0 bases and J dropped 4 bases, with 6 bases sitting between them. Germline V lookup: CDR1 SGHAT, CDR2 FQNNGV. The CDR3 reads CASSLDRAETQYF. The CDR3 nucleotides are TGTGCCAGCAGCTTAGACAGGGCAGAGACCCAGTACTTC.

The rearrangement uses TRBV18 and TRBJ2-1; 8 bases agree with TRBD2. The CDR3 loop spans 17 amino acids. Germline V gene lookup returns CDR1 KGHSH and CDR2 LQKENI. J was trimmed by 0 bases and V by 2 bases; bases with no gene match: 6. In nucleotides, the CDR3 is TGTGCCAGCTCACCAAGAACGGGAGGGAGCTCCTACAATGAGCAGTTCTTC. Protein: CASSPRTGGSSYNEQFF.

The CDR3: CASSQSESDRGDNEQFF. The CDR3 bases are TGCGCCAGCAGTCAATCTGAATCGGACAGGGGCGACAATGAGCAGTTCTTC. V is TRBV23-1 and J is TRBJ2-1; 9 nucleotides agree with TRBD1. TRBV23-1 is marked as an open reading frame, function uncertain. The V and J ends lost 0 bases and 5 bases, in that order; junction bases with no gene match: 8. The CDR3 runs 17 residues.

The rearrangement joins TRBV5-1 to TRBJ2-3, with 9 positions matching TRBD2. V lost 4 bases, J lost 6 bases, and 9 bases stayed unmatched. This CDR3 has 15 amino acids. Germline V gene data show CDR1 as SGHRS and CDR2 as YFSETQ. The CDR3: CASSLTGGRDDTQYF. The CDR3 coding sequence is TGCGCCAGCAGCCTTACCGGCGGGAGGGACGATACGCAGTATTTT. Full variable domain (rest looked up from reference TRBV5-1 and TRBJ2-3): KAGVTQTPRYLIKTRGQQVTLSCSPISGHRSVSWYQQTPGQGLQFLFEYFSETQRNKGNFPGRFSGRQFSNSRSEMNVSTLELGDSALYLCASSLTGGRDDTQYFGPGTRLTVL.